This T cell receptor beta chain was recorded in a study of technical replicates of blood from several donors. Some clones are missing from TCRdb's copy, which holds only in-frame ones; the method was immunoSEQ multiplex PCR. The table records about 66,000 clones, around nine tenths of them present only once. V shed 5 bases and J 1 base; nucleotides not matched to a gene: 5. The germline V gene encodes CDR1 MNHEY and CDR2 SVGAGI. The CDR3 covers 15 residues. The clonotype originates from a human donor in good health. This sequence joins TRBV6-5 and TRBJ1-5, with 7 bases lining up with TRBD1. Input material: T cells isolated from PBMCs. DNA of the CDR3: TGTGCCAGCAGTCCAGACAGGGTAAGCAATCAGCCCCAGCATTTT. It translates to CASSPDRVSNQPQHF.